This T cell receptor (beta chain) was profiled in a study of blood T cell repertoires in COVID-19. The data were produced by immunoSEQ multiplex PCR, yet TCRdb's version contains in-frame clones alone and is incomplete. The sample lists 35,000 to 45,000 clones, about 89% seen once, with 5.5% to 6.5% in the top ten. The CDR3 totals 15 residues. The V gene lost 4 bases and the J gene lost 4 bases, with 14 bases spanning the gap. CDR1 MNHEY and CDR2 SVGAGI come from the germline V gene. Sample: peripheral blood. The sequence came from a human donor in a cohort sampled during active COVID-19. The gene calls are TRBV6-5 and TRBJ1-3; D possibly corresponds to TRBD1 (5 bases). CDR3 sequence (DNA): TGTGCCAGCAGTTTGACAGTCCCAAGCGGAAACACCATATATTTT. It yields the protein CASSLTVPSGNTIYF.